Described below is a single TCR beta chain sequence and its context. Its antigen remains unknown. V was clipped by 4 bases and J by 0 bases, with 12 bases between them. This CDR3 region has 15 residues. Germline assignment: CDR1 SGHNT and CDR2 YYREEE (reference sequence). The sample is drawn from a study of shared clonotypes between healthy human individuals. The study, taken as a whole, reports: Some naive CD4 clonotypes, roughly 5%, turned up in common across a handful of donors.

All donors were healthy HIV-negative adults lacking recent acute infections or vaccinations. Source study methods: Junction-only immunoSEQ sequences carried no quality scores, so filtering differed. Repertoires were generated with immunoSEQ multiplex PCR, while TCRdb's copy carries only in-frame clones and drops some. That table is the source of V, J and clone size, and D and trimming were worked out from the DNA. The sample has more than 550,000 clones; about two thirds are singletons. The rearrangement links TRBV5-4 to TRBJ2-3; D possibly corresponds to TRBD1 (6 bases). Sequencing input: memory CD4+ T cells sorted from blood. Documented subset: CD45RA-negative fraction. This TCR derives from a young woman in good health. The CDR3 DNA follows: TGTGCCAGCAGCCCAGGGGACCCGAGCACAGATACGCAGTATTTT. This sequence encodes CASSPGDPSTDTQYF.